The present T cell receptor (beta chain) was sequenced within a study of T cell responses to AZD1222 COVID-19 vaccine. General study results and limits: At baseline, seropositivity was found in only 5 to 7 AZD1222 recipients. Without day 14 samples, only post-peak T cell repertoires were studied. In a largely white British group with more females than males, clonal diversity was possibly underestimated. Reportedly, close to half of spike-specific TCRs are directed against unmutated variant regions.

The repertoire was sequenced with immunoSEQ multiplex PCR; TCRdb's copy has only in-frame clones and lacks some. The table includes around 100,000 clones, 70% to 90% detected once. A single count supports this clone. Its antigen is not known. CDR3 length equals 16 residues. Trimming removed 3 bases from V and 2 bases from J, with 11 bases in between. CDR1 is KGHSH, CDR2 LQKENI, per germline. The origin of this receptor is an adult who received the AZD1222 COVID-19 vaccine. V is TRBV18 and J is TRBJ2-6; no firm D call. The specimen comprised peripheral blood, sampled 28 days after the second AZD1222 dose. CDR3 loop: CASSPRLQTGANVLTF. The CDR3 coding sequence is TGTGCCAGCTCACCCCGATTGCAGACTGGGGCCAACGTCCTGACTTTC.